The table lists the clone carrying this T cell receptor beta chain with a count of one. What it binds is unknown. This sample stems from a study of cytomegalovirus exposure and HLA in healthy donors. The study's findings and limits: A later analysis by the authors found several of the most significant clusters apparently linked to common viral pathogens. Most observed TCR sequences were rare, whereas some public TCRs were detected in many donors.

Every donor was a healthy person donating bone marrow. The V and J ends lost 2 bases and 6 bases respectively, with 10 bases between them. Germline CDR1 GTSNPN, CDR2 SVGIG (reference sequence). The CDR3 extends over 12 amino acids. 13 Jbeta primers and 60 Vbeta primers were used for the PCR. Profiled with immunoSEQ multiplex PCR; TCRdb holds only in-frame clones, not every one. The data hold 150,000 or so clones, with roughly 79% observed a single time. The chain has TRBV30 and TRBJ1-2; maybe TRBD1 (6 bases). The sample was PBMCs. The clonotype comes from a woman in her forties in good health and CMV-seropositive. The CDR3 loop reads CAWSSQGHGYTF. The CDR3 DNA reads TGTGCCTGGAGTTCGCAGGGGCATGGCTACACCTTC.